The next 28 T cell receptor beta chains were all read from a single sample in a study of Ad26.COV2.S vaccination and SARS-CoV-2 variants. Some clones are missing from TCRdb's copy, which holds only in-frame ones; the method was immunoSEQ multiplex PCR. This repertoire shows 320,000 or so clones, 85% to 90% found once; its top ten account for around 5.5%. Stated treatment: about 20 received Ad26.COV2.S at low or high dose, single or two shots; 5 received placebo; per-sample allocation not given. Material that was analyzed had been drawn on day 63 after the first vaccine or placebo injection. This sample comprised peripheral blood, obtained in a trial of Ad26.COV2.S vaccine versus placebo. These receptors all come from a person between 18 and 65 years old who received the Ad26.COV2.S COVID-19 vaccine or a placebo.

V usage is TRBV11-3 and J usage is TRBJ2-7, with D unresolved. The length of the CDR3 is 13 residues. The germline V and J ends were trimmed by 2 bases and 1 base, with 6 bases remaining between them. Germline lookup yields CDR1 SGHNT and CDR2 YENEEA. The CDR3 sequence is CASSLLGSYEQYV. CDR3 in DNA: TGTGCCAGCAGCTTATTGGGATCCTACGAGCAGTACGTC.

The rearrangement joins TRBV7-9 to TRBJ1-1; D gene uncertain. Germline V lookup: CDR1 SEHNR, CDR2 FQNEAQ (reference sequence). The CDR3 is 17 residues long. Trimming cost V 3 bases and J 0 bases, with 17 bases left between them. The CDR3 nucleotides read TGTGCCAGCAGCTTTTCCCGGGAACCTGATATGAACACTGAAGCTTTCTTT. Its translation: CASSFSREPDMNTEAFF.

The V gene is TRBV3-1 (or the pseudogene TRBV3-2), the J gene TRBJ2-1; TRBD2 matches 7 bases. Germline V CDR1 and CDR2: LGHDT, YNNKEL (reference sequence). V lost 0 bases to trimming and J lost 3 bases; unmatched junction nucleotides: 5. This CDR3 is built from 16 residues. The CDR3 coding sequence is TGTGCCAGCAGCCAAGATGCTAGCGGATACTACAATGAGCAGTTCTTC. Protein product: CASSQDASGYYNEQFF.

The chain has TRBV4-1 and TRBJ2-1; 12 positions agree with TRBD1. Losses at the gene ends were 3 bases for V and 4 bases for J; bases not matched to a gene: 4. The CDR3 is 16 residues long. Germline V gives CDR1 MGHRA, CDR2 YSYEKL. The CDR3 nucleotides read TGCGCCAGCAGCCACGGGACAGGGGGCCCATACAATGAGCAGTTCTTC. Amino acids: CASSHGTGGPYNEQFF.

The chain employs TRBV10-3 and TRBJ1-1; D not certain. Between the trimmed V and J ends, which lost 4 bases and 1 base, there was a span of 13 bases. Germline CDR1 reads ENHRY; CDR2 reads SYGVKD. CDR3 size: 15 residues. CDR3 sequence: CAISAPEGENTEAFF. DNA of the CDR3: TGTGCCATCAGTGCGCCGGAAGGCGAGAACACTGAAGCTTTCTTT.

The chain employs TRBV19 and TRBJ1-1, with 7 bases fitting TRBD1. CDR1 is LNHDA, CDR2 SQIVND, per germline (reference sequence). The V segment lost 6 bases and the J segment 7 bases; nucleotides outside the gene matches: 11. The CDR3 length is 14 residues. Here the CDR3 DNA reads TGTGCCAGTAGCAGCAGGGGGTACGATATTGAAGCTTTCTTT. It specifies CASSSRGYDIEAFF.

V and J are TRBV4-3 and TRBJ2-1; TRBD2 matches at 13 bases. The CDR3 is made up of 17 amino acids. Germline loops: CDR1 LGHNA, CDR2 YSLEER. Losses at the gene ends were 3 bases for V and 2 bases for J; bases not matched to a gene: 4. CDR3 region: CASSQRTSGSTYNEQFF. CDR3 bases: TGCGCCAGCAGCCAGAGGACTAGCGGGAGCACCTACAATGAGCAGTTCTTC.

J is TRBJ1-5 and V is TRBV6-5; 7 bases agree with TRBD1. The germline gives CDR1 MNHEY, CDR2 SVGAGI. The CDR3 spans 13 residues. The J segment lost 4 bases and the V segment lost 4 bases, leaving 1 base of the junction unmatched. CDR3 coding DNA: TGTGCCAGCAGTTTGGGACAGAATCAGCCCCAGCATTTT. Translated, it gives CASSLGQNQPQHF.

The chain joins TRBV6-2 or TRBV6-3 to TRBJ1-5, with D hard to call. The CDR3 is 17 residues long. Trimming cost V 2 bases and J 0 bases, with 14 bases left between them. Germline-derived CDR1 and CDR2 are MNHEY and SVGEGT. CDR3 loop: CASSYSFGGYSNQPQHF. As DNA, the CDR3 is TGTGCCAGCAGTTACAGTTTCGGTGGTTATAGCAATCAGCCCCAGCATTTT.

The chain combines TRBV14 with TRBJ2-1, with 11 bases aligning to TRBD2. This CDR3 has 24 amino acids. Germline V gives CDR1 SGHDN, CDR2 FVKESK. The ends lost 0 bases at V and 4 bases at J; junction bases unmatched: 26. Here the CDR3 reads CASSQDYRPGPGSRLAGLYNEQFF. DNA for the CDR3: TGTGCCAGCAGCCAAGATTACCGCCCAGGCCCCGGATCGCGACTAGCGGGACTGTACAATGAGCAGTTCTTC.

J is TRBJ1-4 and V is TRBV7-6; TRBD1 might be the D (5 bases). Germline CDR1 SGHVS, CDR2 FNYEAQ. This CDR3 comprises 15 residues. V lost 4 bases and J 6 bases, leaving 15 bases between the germline ends. CDR3 nucleotide sequence: TGTGCCAGCAGCTCCCTGGGGGGAACGGATGAAAAACTGTTTTTT. As protein: CASSSLGGTDEKLFF.

The chain carries TRBV7-9 and TRBJ2-5; 7 bases align to TRBD1. The J segment lost 2 bases and the V segment lost 5 bases, leaving 11 bases of the junction unmatched. The CDR3 is 16 amino acids. From germline, CDR1 is SEHNR and CDR2 FQNEAQ (reference sequence). The CDR3 nucleotides are TGTGCCAGCAGCGATACGACAGGGTCGCCGCAAGAGACCCAGTACTTC. This gives the protein CASSDTTGSPQETQYF.

The rearrangement links TRBV4-3 to TRBJ2-3; TRBD2 matches at 11 bases. The length of the CDR3 is 17 residues. Germline CDR1 LGHNA, CDR2 YSLEER. J was trimmed by 7 bases and V by 1 base; bases with no gene match: 10. CDR3 in amino acids: CASSQAYSGGDPYTQYF. CDR3 DNA sequence: TGCGCCAGCAGCCAAGCCTATAGCGGGGGGGACCCGTATACGCAGTATTTT.

V is TRBV11-3 and J is TRBJ1-6; 7 positions agree with TRBD1. Looked up from germline, CDR1 is SGHNT and CDR2 is YENEEA. The CDR3 covers 13 residues. Trimming cost V 4 bases and J 10 bases; bases outside gene matches: 4. This CDR3 reads CASSSQGNSPLHF. The CDR3 DNA sequence: TGTGCCAGCAGCTCACAGGGGAACTCACCCCTCCACTTT.

The rearrangement uses TRBV6-2 or TRBV6-3 and TRBJ1-2; D is undetermined. Per germline, CDR1 MNHEY and CDR2 SVGEGT. The ends were cut back, 0 bases at V and 8 bases at J, with 19 bases in the middle. There are 16 residues in the CDR3. CDR3: CASSYSSDWSRRGYTF. For the CDR3, the DNA is TGTGCCAGCAGTTACTCGTCCGATTGGAGTAGGAGAGGCTACACCTTC.

The V gene is TRBV5-1, the J gene TRBJ2-5; D uncertain. Deletions cut 0 bases from V and 1 base from J, with 4 bases between. CDR1 and CDR2 (germline): SGHRS, YFSETQ. This CDR3 has 13 residues. The CDR3 DNA reads TGCGCCAGCAGCTTGGGGGGCCAAGAGACCCAGTACTTC. Translating it yields CASSLGGQETQYF.

Regarding this clone: The sample holds other DNA sequences that translate to the same CDR3. V and J are TRBV5-1 and TRBJ1-2; no clear D gene. This CDR3 region has 12 residues. Trimming removed 0 bases at V and 3 bases at J, with 3 bases between. Germline CDR1 and CDR2: SGHRS and YFSETQ. CDR3 DNA: TGCGCCAGCAGCTTGGATTACTATGGCTACACCTTC. Its translation is CASSLDYYGYTF.

The V gene is TRBV6-5, the J gene TRBJ1-3; unclear D gene. Germline loops: CDR1 MNHEY, CDR2 SVGAGI. The CDR3 totals 14 residues. Trimming took 7 bases from V and 0 from J, leaving 10 bases between them. For the CDR3, the DNA is TGTGCCAGCAAGGCCGGAACCTCTGGAAACACCATATATTTT. As protein: CASKAGTSGNTIYF.

The chain joins TRBV28 to TRBJ1-3, with a possible D match to TRBD1 (5 bases). CDR3 size: 15 residues. CDR1 and CDR2 from the germline V gene are MDHEN and SYDVKM. V shed 7 bases and J shed 4 bases, with 17 bases lying between them. The chain's CDR3 is CASTGGEASGNTIYF. The CDR3 coding sequence is TGTGCCAGCACGGGAGGGGAGGCATCAGGAAACACCATATATTTT.

This rearrangement joins TRBV18 to TRBJ2-7; the match to TRBD1 covers 10 bases. This CDR3 spans 15 amino acids. V trimming: 5 bases; J trimming: 4 bases; junction bases outside the gene matches: 8. The germline V gene encodes CDR1 KGHSH and CDR2 LQKENI. CDR3 residues: CASSGQGGGMYEQYV. CDR3 coding DNA: TGTGCCAGCTCAGGACAGGGGGGTGGAATGTACGAGCAGTACGTC.

This clone was recorded once. The chain employs TRBV5-6 and TRBJ2-7, with TRBD2 matching over 11 bases. The germline V gene has CDR1 SGHDT and CDR2 YYEEEE. The CDR3 is made up of 16 amino acids. Trimming cost V 1 base and J 0 bases; bases outside gene matches: 3. The CDR3, as DNA: TGTGCCAGCAGCTTGTTAGCGGGAGGGAGCTCCTACGAGCAGTACGTC. This encodes CASSLLAGGSSYEQYV.

The rearrangement joins TRBV11-3 to TRBJ2-2, with D hard to call. Trimming removed 1 base from V and 6 bases from J, with 6 bases in between. The germline CDR1 and CDR2 sequences are SGHNT and YENEEA. The CDR3 is made up of 13 amino acids. The CDR3 is CASSLGLAGELFF. The CDR3, as DNA: TGTGCCAGCAGCTTAGGGCTAGCCGGGGAGCTGTTTTTT.

V gene TRBV2 combines with J gene TRBJ2-1; TRBD2 might be the D (6 bases). The V end lost 6 bases, the J end lost 7 bases, and 10 bases lay between the germline ends. Germline CDR1 is SNHLY and CDR2 is FYNNEI. The CDR3 consists of 12 residues. The CDR3 sequence is CASRPEGNEQFF. In nucleotides, the CDR3 is TGTGCCAGCAGGCCGGAGGGAAATGAGCAGTTCTTC.

The chain uses TRBV3-1 (or the pseudogene TRBV3-2) and TRBJ2-5; D not resolved. Germline CDR1 and CDR2: LGHDT and YNNKEL (reference sequence). Deletions cut 1 base from V and 7 bases from J, with 4 bases between. CDR3 length: 11 residues. The CDR3 is CASSQGWTQYF. Here the CDR3 DNA reads TGTGCCAGCAGCCAAGGTTGGACCCAGTACTTC.

The chain couples TRBV11-3 to TRBJ2-5; tentatively, D is TRBD2 (6 bases). V lost 3 bases and J 2 bases, leaving 7 bases between the germline ends. CDR3 length: 13 residues. Per the germline V gene, CDR1 is SGHNT and CDR2 is YENEEA. This chain's CDR3 is CASSLGTQETQYF. The DNA of the CDR3 is TGTGCCAGCAGCTTGGGGACTCAAGAGACCCAGTACTTC.

The CDR3 nucleotides are TGTGCCAGCAGCGCCAGACAGGGAATAACCGGGGAGCTGTTTTTT. This gives the protein CASSARQGITGELFF. The chain employs TRBV7-9 and TRBJ2-2, with 7 bases that match TRBD1. Germline CDR1 reads SEHNR; CDR2 reads FQNEAQ (reference sequence). The J segment lost 5 bases and the V segment lost 5 bases, leaving 8 bases of the junction unmatched. This CDR3 is 15 amino acids long.

This chain connects TRBV6-4 to TRBJ1-1; the D is unclear. Germline CDR1 is MRHNA and CDR2 is SNTAGT. The CDR3 is 14 amino acids. Trimming pared 6 bases from V and 2 bases from J, leaving 13 bases between. This chain's CDR3 is CASRENLENTEAFF. The CDR3 nucleotides are TGTGCCAGCAGAGAGAACTTGGAAAACACTGAAGCTTTCTTT.

The genes are TRBV27 and TRBJ1-2; 8 nucleotides match TRBD1. Trimming removed 4 bases from V and 8 bases from J; junction bases left unmatched: 12. Germline V gene lookup returns CDR1 MNHEY and CDR2 SMNVEV (reference sequence). The CDR3 is 15 amino acids. DNA for the CDR3: TGTGCCAGCAGTTCCCCCGGGACAGGCCCGCAAGGCTACACCTTC. As protein: CASSSPGTGPQGYTF.